This TCR beta chain was sequenced in a study of breast tumors, draining lymph nodes, adjacent tissues. Whole-study findings and limits: Tumor repertoires ranked between lymph nodes and nontumor tissue in diversity, with V and J gene preferences. The lymph node origin of tumor T cells was framed as consistent with a hypothesis, not demonstrated.

From the multiplex PCR reads, TCRdb called clonotypes with MiXCR, one entry per CDR3 protein. Among 170,000 or so distinct CDR3 sequences, about 30% were seen once, and the ten largest hold 3.5% to 4.5%. In its sample, this clonotype was seen many times. Antigen specificity is unknown. Axillary draining lymph nodes of breast cancer patients supplied the node samples. Germline CDR1 is SNHLY and CDR2 is FYNNEI. CDR3 length: 17 amino acids. V lost 0 bases to trimming and J lost 3 bases; unmatched junction nucleotides: 9. The sequenced sample was axillary lymph node tissue. The V and J genes are TRBV2 and TRBJ2-7; 9 positions match TRBD1. The receptor was derived from a female donor with breast cancer. Some clones in this sample may be carry-over from other donors' samples. The CDR3 is CASSEALQSGQGYEQYF. CDR3 nucleotide sequence: TGTGCCAGCAGTGAAGCGCTTCAGTCGGGACAGGGCTACGAGCAGTACTTC.